Sequencing of this T cell receptor (beta chain) was carried out in a study of blood T cells in healthy people across ages. Findings and caveats of the study: Fewer expanded clones and more diversity marked long-lived versus aged donors. Total diversity from one million sequenced T cells was likely underestimated. Changes seen in expanded clonotypes were possibly confounded by donor CMV status left unknown.

Together with a sample-barcoded 5' primer, a J-beta primer mix was included in a second PCR lasting about 6 to 11 cycles. CDR3-containing paired-end reads numbered at least 2.5 million in each sample. MiXCR was run by TCRdb on the 5' RACE reads, yielding one entry per CDR3 protein. The sample has 730,000 or so distinct CDR3 sequences; approximately 40% are singletons. This clonotype was picked up a small number of times. What it binds is not known. Germline V gene lookup returns CDR1 MNHEY and CDR2 SVGAGI. The CDR3 loop spans 14 amino acids. V shed 6 bases and J shed 2 bases, with 13 bases lying between them.

The TCR originated in a man at least 80 years old in good health. This chain connects TRBV6-5 to TRBJ1-2; D perhaps matches TRBD1 (6 bases). Specimen: blood. Here the CDR3 DNA reads TGTGCCAGCAGCGAATCGAGGGGGAACTATGGCTACACCTTC. Its protein is CASSESRGNYGYTF.